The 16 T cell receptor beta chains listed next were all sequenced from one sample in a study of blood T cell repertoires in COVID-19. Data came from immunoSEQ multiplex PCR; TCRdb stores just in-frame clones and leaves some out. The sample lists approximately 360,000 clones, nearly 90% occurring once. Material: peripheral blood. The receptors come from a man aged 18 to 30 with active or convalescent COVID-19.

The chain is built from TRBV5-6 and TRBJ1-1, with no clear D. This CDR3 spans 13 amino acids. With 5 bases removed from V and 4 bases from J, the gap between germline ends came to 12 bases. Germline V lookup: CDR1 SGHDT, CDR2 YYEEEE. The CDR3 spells CASRTGLLTEAFF. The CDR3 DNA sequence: TGTGCCAGCAGAACCGGACTCCTCACTGAAGCTTTCTTT.

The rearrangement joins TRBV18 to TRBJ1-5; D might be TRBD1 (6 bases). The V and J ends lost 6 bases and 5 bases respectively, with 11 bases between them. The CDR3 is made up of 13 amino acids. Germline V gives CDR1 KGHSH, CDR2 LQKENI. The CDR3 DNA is TGTGCCAGCTCCCGGGGACACGATCAGCCCCAGCATTTT. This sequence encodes CASSRGHDQPQHF.

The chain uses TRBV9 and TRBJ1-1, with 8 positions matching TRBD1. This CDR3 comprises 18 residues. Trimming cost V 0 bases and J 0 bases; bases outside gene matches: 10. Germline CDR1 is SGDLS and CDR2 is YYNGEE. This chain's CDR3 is CASSVEQGALGMNTEAFF. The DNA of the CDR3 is TGTGCCAGCAGCGTAGAGCAGGGGGCTTTAGGGATGAACACTGAAGCTTTCTTT.

The CDR3: CASIMDSRPPEGYTF. DNA for the CDR3: TGTGCCAGCATAATGGACAGTCGGCCCCCCGAAGGCTACACCTTC. J is TRBJ1-2 and V is TRBV6-6, with a possible D match to TRBD1 (6 bases). Germline V gene data show CDR1 as MNHNY and CDR2 as SVGAGI (reference sequence). V shed 7 bases and J shed 8 bases, with 23 bases lying between them. The CDR3 totals 15 residues.

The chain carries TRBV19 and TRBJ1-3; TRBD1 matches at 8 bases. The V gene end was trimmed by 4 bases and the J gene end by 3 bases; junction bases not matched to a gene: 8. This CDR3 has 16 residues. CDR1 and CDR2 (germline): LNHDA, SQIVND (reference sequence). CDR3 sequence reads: CASSRQGILYGNTIYF. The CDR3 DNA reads TGTGCCAGTAGTAGACAGGGGATTCTGTATGGAAACACCATATATTTT.

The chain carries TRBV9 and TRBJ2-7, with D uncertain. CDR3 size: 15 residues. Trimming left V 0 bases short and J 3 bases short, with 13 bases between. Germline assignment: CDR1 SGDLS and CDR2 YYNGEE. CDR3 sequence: CASSVDGFSGYEQYF. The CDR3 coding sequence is TGTGCCAGCAGCGTAGATGGATTTTCGGGCTACGAGCAGTACTTC.

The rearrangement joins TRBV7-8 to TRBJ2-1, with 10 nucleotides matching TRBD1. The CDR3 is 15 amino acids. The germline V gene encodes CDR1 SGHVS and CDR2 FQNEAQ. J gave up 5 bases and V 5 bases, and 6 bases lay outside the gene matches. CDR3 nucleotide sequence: TGTGCCAGCAGCCCCCGGGACAGGGGCAACAATGAGCAGTTCTTC. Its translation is CASSPRDRGNNEQFF.

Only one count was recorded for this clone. The CDR3 sequence: CASSFQGNYNSPLHF. CDR3 in DNA: TGCGCCAGCAGCTTCCAGGGCAATTATAATTCACCCCTCCACTTT. This sequence joins TRBV5-1 and TRBJ1-6, with D perhaps TRBD1 (5 bases). Germline CDR1 is SGHRS and CDR2 is YFSETQ. V was shortened by 2 bases and J by 4 bases, with 10 bases between the two germline ends. The CDR3 loop spans 15 amino acids.

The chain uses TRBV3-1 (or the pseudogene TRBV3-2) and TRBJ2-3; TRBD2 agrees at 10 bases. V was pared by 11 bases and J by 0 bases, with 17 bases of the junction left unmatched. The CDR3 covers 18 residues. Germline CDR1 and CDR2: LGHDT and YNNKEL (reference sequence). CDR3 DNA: TGTGCCTCCCGGGGACTAGCGTTTGGCCCGAATAGCACAGATACGCAGTATTTT. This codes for CASRGLAFGPNSTDTQYF.

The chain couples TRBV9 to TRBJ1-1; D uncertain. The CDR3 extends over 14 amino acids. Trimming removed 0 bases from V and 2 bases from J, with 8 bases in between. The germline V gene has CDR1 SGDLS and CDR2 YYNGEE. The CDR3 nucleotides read TGTGCCAGCAGCGTAGTGGTCACAAACACTGAAGCTTTCTTT. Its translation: CASSVVVTNTEAFF.

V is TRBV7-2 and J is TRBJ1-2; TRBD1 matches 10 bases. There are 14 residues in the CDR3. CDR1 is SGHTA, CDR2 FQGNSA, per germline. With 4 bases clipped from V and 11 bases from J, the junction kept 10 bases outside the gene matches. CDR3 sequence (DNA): TGTGCCAGCAGCTCGCCCGACAGGGGGCTTAGATACACCTTC. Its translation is CASSSPDRGLRYTF.

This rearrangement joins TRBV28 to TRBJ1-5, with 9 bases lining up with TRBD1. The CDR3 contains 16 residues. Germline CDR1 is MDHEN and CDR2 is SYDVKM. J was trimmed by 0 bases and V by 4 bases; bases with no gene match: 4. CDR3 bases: TGTGCCAGCAGTTCGGACAGGGGCCGTAGCAATCAGCCCCAGCATTTT. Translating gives CASSSDRGRSNQPQHF.

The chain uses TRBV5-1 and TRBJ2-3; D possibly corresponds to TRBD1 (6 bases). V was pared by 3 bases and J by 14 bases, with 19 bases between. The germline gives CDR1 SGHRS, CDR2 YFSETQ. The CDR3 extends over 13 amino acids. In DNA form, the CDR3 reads TGCGCCAGCAGCTCAGAGAGGGGGTTATCGGGGTATTTT. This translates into CASSSERGLSGYF.

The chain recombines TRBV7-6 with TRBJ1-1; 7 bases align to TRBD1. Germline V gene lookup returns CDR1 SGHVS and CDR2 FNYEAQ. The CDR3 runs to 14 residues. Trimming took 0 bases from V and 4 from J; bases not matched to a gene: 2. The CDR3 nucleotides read TGTGCCAGCAGCTTAGCTGCAGGGGGCACTGAAGCTTTCTTT. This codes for CASSLAAGGTEAFF.

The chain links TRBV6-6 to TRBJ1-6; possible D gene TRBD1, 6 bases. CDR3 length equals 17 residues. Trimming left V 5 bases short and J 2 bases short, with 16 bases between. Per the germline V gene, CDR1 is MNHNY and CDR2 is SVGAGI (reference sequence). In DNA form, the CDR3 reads TGTGCCAGCAGTCTTCCGGACAGTACAACCTATAATTCACCCCTCCACTTT. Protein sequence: CASSLPDSTTYNSPLHF.

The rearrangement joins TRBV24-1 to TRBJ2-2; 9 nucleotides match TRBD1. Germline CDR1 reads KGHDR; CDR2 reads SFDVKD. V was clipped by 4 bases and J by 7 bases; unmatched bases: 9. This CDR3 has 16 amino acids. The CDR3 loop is CATSDGGQGGFGELFF. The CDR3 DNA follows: TGTGCCACCAGTGACGGGGGACAGGGAGGCTTCGGGGAGCTGTTTTTT.